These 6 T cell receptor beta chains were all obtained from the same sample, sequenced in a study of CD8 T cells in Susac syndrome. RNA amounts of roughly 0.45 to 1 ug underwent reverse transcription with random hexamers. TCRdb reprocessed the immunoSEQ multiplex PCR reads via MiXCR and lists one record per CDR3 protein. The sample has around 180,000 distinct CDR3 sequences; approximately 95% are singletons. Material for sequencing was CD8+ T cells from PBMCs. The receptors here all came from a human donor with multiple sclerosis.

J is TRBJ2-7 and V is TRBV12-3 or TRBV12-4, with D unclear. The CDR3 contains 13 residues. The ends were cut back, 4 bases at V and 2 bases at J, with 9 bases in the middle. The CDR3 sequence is CASSYGVTYEQYF. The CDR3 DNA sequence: TGTGCCAGCAGTTATGGAGTCACCTACGAGCAGTACTTC.

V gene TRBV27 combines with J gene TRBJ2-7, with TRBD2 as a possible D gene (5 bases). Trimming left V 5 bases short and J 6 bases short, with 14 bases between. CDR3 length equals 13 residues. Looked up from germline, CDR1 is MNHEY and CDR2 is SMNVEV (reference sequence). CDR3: CASSPRIAGEQYF. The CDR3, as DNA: TGTGCCAGCAGTCCCCGGATTGCGGGCGAGCAGTACTTC.

The CDR3 nucleotides read TGTGCCAGCTCACCATATACAATTGTCTCCTACGAGCAGTACTTC. Amino acids: CASSPYTIVSYEQYF. The chain combines TRBV18 with TRBJ2-7; D remains unclear. Germline CDR1 and CDR2: KGHSH and LQKENI. CDR3 length equals 15 residues. Deletions cut 2 bases from V and 0 bases from J, with 11 bases between.

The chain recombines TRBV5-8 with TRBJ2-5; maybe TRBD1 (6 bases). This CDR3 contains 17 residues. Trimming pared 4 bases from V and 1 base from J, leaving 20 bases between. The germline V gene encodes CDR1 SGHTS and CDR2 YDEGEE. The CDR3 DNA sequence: TGTGCCAGCAGCAGGGGTCAAGGGGGTTTATTCCAAGAGACCCAGTACTTC. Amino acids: CASSRGQGGLFQETQYF. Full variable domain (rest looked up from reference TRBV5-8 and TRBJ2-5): EAGVTQSPTHLIKTRGQQATLRCSPISGHTSVYWYQQALGLGLQFLLWYDEGEERNRGNFPPRFSGRQFPNYSSELNVNALELEDSALYLCASSRGQGGLFQETQYFGPGTRLLVL.

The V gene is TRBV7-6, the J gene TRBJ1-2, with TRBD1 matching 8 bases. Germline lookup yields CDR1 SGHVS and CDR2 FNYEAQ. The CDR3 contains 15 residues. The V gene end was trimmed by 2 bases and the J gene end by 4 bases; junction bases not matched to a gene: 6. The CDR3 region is CASSLYPGGGYGYTF. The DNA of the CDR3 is TGTGCCAGCAGCTTATATCCAGGGGGCGGCTATGGCTACACCTTC.

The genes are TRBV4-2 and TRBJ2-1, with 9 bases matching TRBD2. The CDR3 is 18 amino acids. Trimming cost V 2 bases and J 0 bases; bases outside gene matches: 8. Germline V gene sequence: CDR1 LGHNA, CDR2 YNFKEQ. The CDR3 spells CASSQRGLALSSYNEQFF. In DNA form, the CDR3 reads TGTGCCAGCAGCCAAAGGGGACTAGCCTTAAGCTCCTACAATGAGCAGTTCTTC.